This T cell receptor (beta chain) was captured in a study of technical replicates of blood from a few donors (dated by TCRdb to between 2016 and 2019). The CDR3, cysteine through phenylalanine, is 17 amino acids long. The DNA shown is the 51-base CDR3, in frame from base 1. Comments on this clone: What antigen it recognizes has not been identified. The record has no base qualities; no much larger clone is one base away.

The method behind the library was the immunoSEQ multiplex PCR assay. The table was pulled from immuneACCESS by TCRdb, which kept in-frame rearrangements only. Such tables lose some clones; where checked, under half of the loss comes from unresolved V genes, and the rest has no known cause. For this sample there are roughly 62,000 clones; approximately 94% appear just once. 2.5% to 3.5% of the sample lies in the top ten. Sequenced input: PBMCs. The sequence was collected from a human donor in good health. Some clones in this sample may be carry-over from other donors' samples. This sequence uses TRBV21-1 and TRBJ2-2; TRBD2, the table's D call, was not compared with the DNA. TRBV21-1 corresponds to a pseudogene. The DNA reads TGTGCCAGCAGCCCGGGACTAGCGGGAGCGAACACCGGGGAGCTGTTTTTT. This encodes CASSPGLAGANTGELFF.